The clone carrying this T cell receptor beta chain was detected only once. Antigen specificity is unknown. This entry is derived from a study of T cell responses to AZD1222 COVID-19 vaccine. Points from the study as a whole: Donors were largely white British and mainly female; clonal diversity was possibly underestimated.

Trimming at V came to 0 bases and at J to 3 bases, leaving 4 bases not matched to a gene. The CDR3 is made up of 15 amino acids. Germline V gene lookup returns CDR1 SGHRS and CDR2 YFSETQ. The table came from immunoSEQ multiplex PCR; TCRdb's copy has only in-frame clones and leaves some out. The sample includes 90,000 or so clones, 70% to 90% of them seen just once. Pooled together were second doses at about 4 or about 12 weeks. The chain links TRBV5-1 to TRBJ1-2; 8 bases are a match to TRBD1. This clonotype was sampled from an adult who received the AZD1222 COVID-19 vaccine. The starting material was peripheral blood, obtained 28 days after the second AZD1222 dose. For the CDR3, the DNA is TGCGCCAGCAGCTTGGCGGCAGGGGGCGACTATGGCTACACCTTC. It specifies CASSLAAGGDYGYTF.